Reported below is one T cell receptor beta chain. TCRdb keeps only in-frame clones here, not all; method: immunoSEQ multiplex PCR. The sample has 35,000 to 50,000 clones; about 85% are singletons. This specimen comes from a study of T cell changes during pregnancy in multiple sclerosis. Trimming removed 4 bases from V and 6 bases from J; junction bases left unmatched: 9. The CDR3 sequence is 15 residues long. The germline V gene has CDR1 SGHKS and CDR2 YYEKEE (reference sequence). The V gene is TRBV5-5, the J gene TRBJ2-1, with 8 bases aligning to TRBD2. The sequencing used CD4+ T cells from peripheral blood mononuclear cells, collected in the second trimester of pregnancy. The clonotype originates from a female donor with multiple sclerosis, enrolled in a pregnancy study. The CDR3 coding sequence is TGTGCCAGCAGCAGACCTATCGGACTAGCCAATGAGCAGTTCTTC. Its protein product is CASSRPIGLANEQFF.